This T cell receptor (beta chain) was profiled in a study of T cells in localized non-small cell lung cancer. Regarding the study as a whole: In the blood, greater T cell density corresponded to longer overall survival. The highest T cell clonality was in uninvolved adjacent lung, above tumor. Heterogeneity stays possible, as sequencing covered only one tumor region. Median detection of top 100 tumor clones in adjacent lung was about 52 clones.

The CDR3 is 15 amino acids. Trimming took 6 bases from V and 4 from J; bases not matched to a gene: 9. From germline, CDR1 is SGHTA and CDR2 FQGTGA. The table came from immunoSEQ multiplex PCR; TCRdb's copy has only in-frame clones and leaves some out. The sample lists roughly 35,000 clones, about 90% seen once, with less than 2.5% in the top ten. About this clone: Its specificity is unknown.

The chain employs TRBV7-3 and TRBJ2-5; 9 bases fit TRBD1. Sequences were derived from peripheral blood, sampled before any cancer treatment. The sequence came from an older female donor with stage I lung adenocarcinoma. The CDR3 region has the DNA TGTGCCAGCAGTTTCGGACAGGGGTCTAGAGAGACCCAGTACTTC. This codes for CASSFGQGSRETQYF.